A single TCR beta chain is shown here with its context. Per the original methods: By means of reference gene primer amplification, nucleated cell counts were estimated. Clones were read by immunoSEQ multiplex PCR, and TCRdb kept only the in-frame ones, dropping some. Clonal size and the V and J genes are those of that table, whereas D and trimming came from the DNA. The data show some 120,000 clones, approximately 84% seen once. This sample is drawn from a study of blood T cell repertoires in COVID-19. Across the whole study: Samples came from the United States, Italy and Spain, spanning acute and convalescent COVID-19.

Germline V gene sequence: CDR1 SNHLY, CDR2 FYNNEI. V gave up 3 bases and J gave up 6 bases; unmatched junction bases: 6. CDR3 length: 15 residues. This clonotype originated in a man between 65 and 80 years old with active or convalescent COVID-19. Specimen: peripheral blood. V usage is TRBV2 and J usage is TRBJ2-7; 12 bases fit TRBD2. The DNA of the CDR3 is TGTGCCAGCAGTGAGGCTAGCGGGAGGGCGTCCGAGCAGTACTTC. It encodes CASSEASGRASEQYF.